The rows below give T cell receptor beta chains drawn from one sample of a study of T cells in Graves' hyperthyroidism and ophthalmopathy. TCRdb ran MiXCR on the multiplex PCR reads and lists one entry per CDR3 protein. Among approximately 300,000 distinct CDR3 sequences listed, 15% to 20% were seen once. Sequencing was performed on blood. The origin of the receptors is a man aged 25 to 40 with Graves' hyperthyroidism. Both conserved end residues are part of each CDR3. D genes are given only for firm matches. Only part of the rows carry a size: once, few, many, or a class if the clone is expanded.

size	D	J	V	CDR3	DNA
many	-	TRBJ2-1	TRBV6-2/TRBV6-3	CASINRASSYNEQFF	TGTGCCAGCATCAACAGGGCCAGCTCCTACAATGAGCAGTTCTTC
-	TRBD2	TRBJ2-1	TRBV9	CASSVGLAGAHEQFF	TGTGCCAGCAGCGTCGGGCTAGCGGGAGCACACGAGCAGTTCTTC
-	TRBD1	TRBJ2-7	TRBV6-1	CASKNRGPGYEQYF	TGTGCCAGCAAAAACAGGGGGCCGGGTTACGAGCAGTACTTC
-	-	TRBJ2-3	TRBV6-5	CASSYANKQYF	TGTGCCAGCAGTTACGCAAATAAGCAGTATTTT
few	TRBD1	TRBJ1-1	TRBV4-1	CASSHGQGGNTEAFF	TGCGCCAGCAGCCACGGACAGGGAGGAAACACTGAAGCTTTCTTT
many	TRBD2	TRBJ2-1	TRBV2	CASTRLAGIPLNEQFF	TGTGCCAGCACTAGACTAGCGGGAATCCCGCTCAATGAGCAGTTCTTC
-	-	TRBJ1-6	TRBV9	CAEGPMGVWHSPLHF	TGTGCAGAAGGGCCTATGGGGGTATGGCATTCACCCCTCCACTTT
few	-	TRBJ2-7	TRBV2	CAPNQGYSYEQYF	TGTGCCCCTAACCAGGGTTACTCCTACGAGCAGTACTTC
many	-	TRBJ2-7	TRBV29-1	CSIDSEGYEQYF	TGCAGCATTGACAGTGAAGGCTACGAGCAGTACTTC
many	-	TRBJ2-1	TRBV11-3	CASSDGRDEQFF	TGTGCCAGCAGCGATGGACGAGACGAGCAGTTCTTC
many	-	TRBJ1-5	TRBV28	CASSLGWGAQPQHF	TGTGCCAGCAGTTTGGGGTGGGGGGCCCAGCCCCAGCATTTT
many	-	TRBJ2-2	TRBV7-3	CASSLSDGNTGELFF	TGTGCCAGCAGCTTATCGGACGGGAACACCGGGGAGCTGTTTTTT
many	-	TRBJ1-2	TRBV2	CASSEEQGTGYTF	TGTGCCAGCAGTGAGGAGCAGGGGACTGGCTACACCTTC
-	TRBD1	TRBJ1-2	TRBV20-1	CSASTDRGYGYTF	TGCAGTGCTAGCACCGACAGGGGCTATGGCTACACCTTC
many	TRBD1	TRBJ1-5	TRBV18	CASSHAEGARSQPQHF	TGTGCCAGCTCCCACGCGGAGGGGGCGCGTAGTCAGCCCCAGCATTTT
few	-	TRBJ2-1	TRBV19	CASSIAQNYNEQFF	TGTGCCAGTAGTATAGCACAGAACTACAATGAGCAGTTCTTC
-	TRBD1	TRBJ1-2	TRBV12-3/TRBV12-4	CASSLAGDRVHGYTF	TGTGCCAGCAGTTTAGCGGGGGACAGGGTCCATGGCTACACCTTC
few	TRBD1	TRBJ2-1	TRBV12-3/TRBV12-4	CASSQGQGGGQFF	TGTGCCAGCAGTCAAGGACAGGGGGGGGGGCAGTTCTTC
once	-	TRBJ1-5	TRBV6-2/TRBV6-3	CASRDNQPQHF	TGTGCCAGCCGGGACAATCAGCCCCAGCATTTT
few	TRBD1	TRBJ2-3	TRBV6-1	CASSKDPGQGTDTQYF	TGTGCCAGCAGCAAAGATCCGGGACAGGGCACAGATACGCAGTATTTT
-	-	TRBJ2-5	TRBV11-3	CASSWTEGGTQYF	TGTGCCAGCAGTTGGACAGAGGGTGGGACCCAGTACTTC
-	TRBD1	TRBJ1-2	TRBV27	CASSFGQGASGYTF	TGTGCCAGCAGTTTTGGACAGGGGGCGAGCGGCTACACCTTC
-	-	TRBJ1-6	TRBV12-3/TRBV12-4	CASSGGRLPISPLHF	TGTGCCAGCAGTGGGGGACGTCTTCCCATTTCACCCCTCCACTTT
-	TRBD1	TRBJ2-3	TRBV7-2	CASSVRTGGDTQYF	TGTGCCAGCAGCGTGAGGACAGGGGGAGATACGCAGTATTTT
few	-	TRBJ1-1	TRBV5-1	CASSLAGRTLF	TGCGCCAGCAGCCTCGCTGGGAGGACTCTCTTT
-	-	TRBJ2-1	TRBV27	CASSFTKFYSEQFF	TGTGCCAGCAGTTTTACTAAATTCTACAGTGAGCAGTTCTTC
-	TRBD1	TRBJ1-3	TRBV13	CASSSDRDGNIIYF	TGTGCCAGCAGCTCGGACAGGGATGGAAACATCATATATTTT
-	-	TRBJ2-2	TRBV18	CASFRGTGELFF	TGTGCCAGCTTCAGGGGAACCGGGGAGCTGTTTTTT
many	-	TRBJ2-3	TRBV10-3	CAISESQAHLTDTQYF	TGTGCCATCAGTGAGTCGCAGGCCCATCTCACAGATACGCAGTATTTT
few	-	TRBJ2-1	TRBV24-1	CATSDPNRRHDNEQFF	TGTGCCACCAGTGATCCTAACAGGCGTCACGACAATGAGCAGTTCTTC
-	-	TRBJ1-2	TRBV3-1	CASSQDGYTF	TGTGCCAGCAGCCAAGATGGCTACACCTTC
many	-	TRBJ1-4	TRBV11-2	CASARRGRGGEKLFF	TGTGCCAGCGCCCGGAGGGGCAGGGGAGGTGAAAAACTGTTTTTT
few	TRBD2	TRBJ2-1	TRBV11-3	CASSELAGVFDEQFF	TGTGCCAGCAGTGAGCTAGCGGGAGTTTTCGATGAGCAGTTCTTC
-	-	TRBJ1-1	TRBV12-3/TRBV12-4	CASTPALGSPAFF	TGTGCCAGCACCCCCGCATTAGGGTCTCCAGCTTTCTTT
few	-	TRBJ2-4	TRBV30	CAWSTGTEYIQYF	TGTGCCTGGAGTACGGGAACGGAATACATTCAGTACTTC
many	-	TRBJ2-1	TRBV2	CASSETGLMWDEQFF	TGTGCCAGCAGTGAAACGGGACTGATGTGGGATGAGCAGTTCTTC
many	-	TRBJ1-3	TRBV28	CASSFASGNTIYF	TGTGCCAGCAGTTTTGCCTCTGGAAACACCATATATTTT
many	TRBD2	TRBJ2-3	TRBV6-1	CASSVIAGVRTDTQYF	TGTGCCAGCAGTGTAATAGCGGGAGTCCGCACAGATACGCAGTATTTT
-	-	TRBJ2-3	TRBV27	CASSGWGMDTQYF	TGTGCCAGCAGTGGTTGGGGTATGGATACGCAGTATTTT
many	-	TRBJ1-5	TRBV11-3	CASSLEFGRAVQPQHF	TGTGCCAGCAGCTTAGAATTTGGCCGGGCAGTTCAGCCCCAGCATTTT
many	TRBD2	TRBJ2-1	TRBV5-1	CASSPRTSGRPSSYNEQFF	TGCGCCAGCAGCCCCCGAACTAGCGGGAGACCGAGCTCCTACAATGAGCAGTTCTTC